This T cell receptor beta chain was sequenced during a study of Graves' ophthalmopathy and Graves' hyperthyroidism. This CDR3 comprises 13 residues. Trimming left V 4 bases short and J 2 bases short, with 11 bases between. Germline loops: CDR1 DFQATT, CDR2 SNEGSKA (reference sequence). This clonotype was detected many times. The study amplified TCR beta CDR3 regions using RNA transcripts. First-round RT-PCR used HTBI primers; second-round multiplex PCR followed. MiXCR was run by TCRdb on the multiplex PCR reads, yielding one entry per CDR3 protein. Seen here are roughly 300,000 distinct CDR3 sequences, under 20% observed once, and the top ten hold 9% to 15%. Enrollment excluded any patients with other autoimmune diseases, uncontrolled infections, pregnancy or lactation.

The receptor was derived from an adult man with Graves' ophthalmopathy. The chain employs TRBV20-1 and TRBJ2-5; D possibly uses TRBD1 or TRBD2 (5 bases each). Sequenced material: peripheral blood. CDR3 residues: CSAKPGPQETQYF. DNA for the CDR3: TGCAGTGCTAAACCGGGACCACAAGAGACCCAGTACTTC.